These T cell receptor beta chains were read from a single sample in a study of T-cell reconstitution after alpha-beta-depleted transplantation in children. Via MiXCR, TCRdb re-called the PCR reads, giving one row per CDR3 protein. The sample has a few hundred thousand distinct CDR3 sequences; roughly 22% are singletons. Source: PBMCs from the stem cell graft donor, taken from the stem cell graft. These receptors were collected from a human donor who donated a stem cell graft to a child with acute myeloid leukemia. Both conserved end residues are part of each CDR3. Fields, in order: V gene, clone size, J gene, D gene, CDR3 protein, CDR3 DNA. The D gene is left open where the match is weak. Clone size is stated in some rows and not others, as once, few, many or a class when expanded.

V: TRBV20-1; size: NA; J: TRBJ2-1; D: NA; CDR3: CSARQMLSSYNEQFF; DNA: TGCAGTGCTAGACAAATGTTAAGCTCCTACAATGAGCAGTTCTTC
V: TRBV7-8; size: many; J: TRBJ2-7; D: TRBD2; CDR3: CASSLRAATSGTVYEQYF; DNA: TGTGCCAGCAGCTTACGGGCGGCCACTAGCGGGACCGTCTACGAGCAGTACTTC
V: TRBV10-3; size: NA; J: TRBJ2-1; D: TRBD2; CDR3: CAISGGLAGCEQFF; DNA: TGTGCCATCAGTGGGGGACTAGCCGGATGTGAGCAGTTCTTC
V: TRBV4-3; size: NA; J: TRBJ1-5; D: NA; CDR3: CASSQDSRGHPQPQHF; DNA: TGCGCCAGCAGCCAAGATAGTAGAGGACACCCTCAGCCCCAGCATTTT
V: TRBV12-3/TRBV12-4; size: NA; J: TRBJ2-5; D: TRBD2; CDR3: CASSLTGTRGETQYF; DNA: TGTGCCAGCAGCCTTACCGGGACTAGAGGAGAGACCCAGTACTTC
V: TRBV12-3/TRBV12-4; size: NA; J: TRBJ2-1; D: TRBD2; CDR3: CASSFWRESEQFF; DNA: TGTGCCAGCAGTTTTTGGCGGGAGAGTGAGCAGTTCTTC
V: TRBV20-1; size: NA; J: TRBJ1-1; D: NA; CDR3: CSASAGPEAFF; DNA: TGCAGTGCTAGTGCGGGGCCTGAAGCTTTCTTT
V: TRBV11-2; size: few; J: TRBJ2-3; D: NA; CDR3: CASSLEFRTSTDTQYF; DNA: TGTGCCAGCAGCTTAGAATTCAGGACTAGCACAGATACGCAGTATTTT
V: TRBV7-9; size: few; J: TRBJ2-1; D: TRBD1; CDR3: CASSATGTGKDNEQFF; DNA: TGTGCCAGCAGCGCCACCGGGACAGGGAAGGACAATGAGCAGTTCTTC
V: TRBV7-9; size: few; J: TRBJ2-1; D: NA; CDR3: CASSLLHPRYNEQFF; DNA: TGTGCCAGCAGCTTACTGCACCCCCGCTACAATGAGCAGTTCTTC
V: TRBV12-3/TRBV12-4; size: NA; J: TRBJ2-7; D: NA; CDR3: CASAGVGGRASYEQYF; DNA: TGTGCCAGCGCCGGCGTGGGAGGAAGGGCCTCCTACGAGCAGTACTTC
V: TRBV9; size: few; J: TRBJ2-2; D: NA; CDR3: CASSPAGSTTGNTGELFF; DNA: TGTGCCAGCAGCCCAGCGGGTTCCACAACCGGGAACACCGGGGAGCTGTTTTTT
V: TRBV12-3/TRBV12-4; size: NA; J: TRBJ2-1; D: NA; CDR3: CASRRTGLNEQFF; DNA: TGTGCCAGCAGGAGAACAGGGTTGAATGAGCAGTTCTTC
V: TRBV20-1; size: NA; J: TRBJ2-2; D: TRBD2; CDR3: CSARVAGGSGELFF; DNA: TGCAGTGCTAGAGTGGCGGGAGGATCCGGGGAGCTGTTTTTT
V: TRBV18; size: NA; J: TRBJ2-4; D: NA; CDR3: CASSPPPDSGNIQYF; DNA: TGTGCCAGCTCACCCCCACCTGATTCTGGAAACATTCAGTACTTC
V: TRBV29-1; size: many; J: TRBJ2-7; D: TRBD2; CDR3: CSVEDAGVSSYEQYF; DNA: TGCAGCGTTGAAGATGCGGGGGTGAGCTCCTACGAGCAGTACTTC
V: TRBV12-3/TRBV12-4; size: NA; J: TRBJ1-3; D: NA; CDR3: CASSPGHISGNTIYF; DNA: TGTGCCAGCAGCCCGGGACACATCTCTGGAAACACCATATATTTT
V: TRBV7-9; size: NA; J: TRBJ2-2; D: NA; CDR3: CASSFRAANTGELFF; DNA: TGTGCCAGCAGCTTTAGGGCAGCGAACACCGGGGAGCTGTTTTTT
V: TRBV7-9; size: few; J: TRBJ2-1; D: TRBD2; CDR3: CASSSRTSGSLLREQFF; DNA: TGTGCCAGCAGCTCACGGACTAGCGGGAGCCTCTTACGTGAGCAGTTCTTC
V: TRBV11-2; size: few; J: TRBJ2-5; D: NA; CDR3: CASSLASAVQETQYF; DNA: TGTGCCAGCAGCTTAGCCTCGGCAGTCCAAGAGACCCAGTACTTC
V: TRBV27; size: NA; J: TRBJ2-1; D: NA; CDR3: CAASIGSYNEQFF; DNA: TGTGCCGCCTCCATAGGCTCCTACAATGAGCAGTTCTTC
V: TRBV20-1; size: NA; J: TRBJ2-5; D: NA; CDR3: CSQTGAGYQETQYF; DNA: TGCAGTCAGACAGGAGCTGGGTACCAAGAGACCCAGTACTTC
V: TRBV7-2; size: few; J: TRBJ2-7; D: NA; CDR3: CASSLAGQLYEQYF; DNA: TGTGCCAGCAGCTTAGCAGGACAGCTCTACGAGCAGTACTTC
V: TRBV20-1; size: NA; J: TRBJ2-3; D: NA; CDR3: CSAHLDPRTDTQYF; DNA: TGCAGTGCCCATCTCGACCCTCGCACAGATACGCAGTATTTT
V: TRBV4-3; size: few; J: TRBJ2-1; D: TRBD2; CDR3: CASSQEALAGPYNEQFF; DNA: TGCGCCAGCAGCCAAGAGGCCCTAGCGGGTCCGTACAATGAGCAGTTCTTC
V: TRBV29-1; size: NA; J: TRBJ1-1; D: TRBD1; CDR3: CSVEEQGLGTEAFF; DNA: TGCAGCGTTGAAGAACAGGGGTTGGGCACTGAAGCTTTCTTT
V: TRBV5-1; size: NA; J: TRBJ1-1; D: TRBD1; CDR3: CASSTGTGGSNTEAFF; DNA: TGCGCCAGCAGCACCGGGACAGGGGGATCGAACACTGAAGCTTTCTTT
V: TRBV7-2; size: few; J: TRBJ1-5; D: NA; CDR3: CASSLDSRVSQPQHF; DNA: TGTGCCAGCAGCTTAGACAGCCGGGTCAGTCAGCCCCAGCATTTT
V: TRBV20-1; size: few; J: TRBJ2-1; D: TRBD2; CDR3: CSAQAGGQTSGQFF; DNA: TGCAGTGCCCAAGCGGGAGGCCAAACCTCTGGGCAGTTCTTC
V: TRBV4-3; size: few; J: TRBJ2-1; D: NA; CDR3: CASSQDWGEQFF; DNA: TGCGCCAGCAGCCAAGATTGGGGGGAGCAGTTCTTC
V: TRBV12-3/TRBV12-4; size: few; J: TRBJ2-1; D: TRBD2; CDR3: CASSQTSGLAHEQFF; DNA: TGTGCCAGCAGCCAGACCTCGGGACTAGCCCATGAGCAGTTCTTC
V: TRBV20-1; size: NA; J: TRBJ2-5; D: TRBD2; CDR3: CSASLSSGRPGETQYF; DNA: TGCAGTGCTAGTCTGAGTAGCGGGAGGCCGGGTGAGACCCAGTACTTC
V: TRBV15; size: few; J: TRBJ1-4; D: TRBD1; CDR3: CATSGTGVNEKLFF; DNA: TGTGCCACCAGCGGCACAGGGGTTAATGAAAAACTGTTTTTT
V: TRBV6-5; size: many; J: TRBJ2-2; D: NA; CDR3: CASSYSYTGELFF; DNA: TGTGCCAGCAGTTACAGCTACACCGGGGAGCTGTTTTTT
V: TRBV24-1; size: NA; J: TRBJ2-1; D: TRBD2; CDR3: CATSDRTSGISSTYNEQFF; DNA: TGTGCCACCAGTGATCGGACTAGCGGGATATCCTCCACGTACAATGAGCAGTTCTTC
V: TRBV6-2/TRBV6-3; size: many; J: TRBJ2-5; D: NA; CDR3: CASSPGTQVETQYF; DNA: TGTGCCAGCAGTCCCGGGACGCAAGTCGAGACCCAGTACTTC
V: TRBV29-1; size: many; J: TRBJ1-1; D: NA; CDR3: CSVEEGGSSEAFF; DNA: TGCAGCGTTGAAGAGGGGGGCAGCTCTGAAGCTTTCTTT
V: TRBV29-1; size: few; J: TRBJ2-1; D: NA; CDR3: CSAQGGQNAYNEQFF; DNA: TGCAGCGCCCAGGGCGGACAGAACGCCTACAATGAGCAGTTCTTC
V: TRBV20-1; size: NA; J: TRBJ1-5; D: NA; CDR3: CSARPFRGDQPQHF; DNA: TGCAGTGCTAGACCCTTCAGGGGCGATCAGCCCCAGCATTTT
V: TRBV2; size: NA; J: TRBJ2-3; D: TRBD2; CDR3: CASSLDLGRADTQYF; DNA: TGTGCCAGCAGTCTGGACTTGGGGAGGGCAGATACGCAGTATTTT
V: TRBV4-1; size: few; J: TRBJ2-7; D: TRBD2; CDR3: CASSLRLAATYEQYF; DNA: TGCGCCAGCAGCCTCCGACTAGCGGCCACCTACGAGCAGTACTTC
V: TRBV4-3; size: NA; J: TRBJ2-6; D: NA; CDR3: CASSQEGGSGANVLTF; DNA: TGCGCCAGCAGCCAAGAGGGGGGATCTGGGGCCAACGTCCTGACTTTC
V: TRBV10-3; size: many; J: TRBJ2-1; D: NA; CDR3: CAISDGEVRYNEQFF; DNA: TGTGCCATCAGTGACGGGGAGGTTCGCTACAATGAGCAGTTCTTC
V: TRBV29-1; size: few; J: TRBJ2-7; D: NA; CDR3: CSALGGATYEQYF; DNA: TGCAGCGCCCTCGGCGGGGCAACCTACGAGCAGTACTTC
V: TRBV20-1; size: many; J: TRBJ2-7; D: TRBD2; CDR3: CSASPTSGRNEQYF; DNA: TGCAGTGCTAGCCCCACTAGCGGGAGGAACGAGCAGTACTTC
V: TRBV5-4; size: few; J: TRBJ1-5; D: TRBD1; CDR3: CASSLQGMRQPQHF; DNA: TGTGCCAGCAGCTTACAGGGGATGCGGCAGCCCCAGCATTTT
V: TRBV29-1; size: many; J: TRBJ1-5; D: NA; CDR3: CSAGQGLNQPQHF; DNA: TGCAGCGCCGGCCAGGGCCTCAATCAGCCCCAGCATTTT
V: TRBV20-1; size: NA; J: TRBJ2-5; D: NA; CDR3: CSASAWAGELETQYF; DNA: TGCAGTGCTAGTGCCTGGGCCGGAGAGTTAGAGACCCAGTACTTC
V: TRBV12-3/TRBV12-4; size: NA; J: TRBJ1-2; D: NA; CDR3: CASTPGTLGYTF; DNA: TGTGCCAGCACCCCAGGGACTTTAGGCTACACCTTC
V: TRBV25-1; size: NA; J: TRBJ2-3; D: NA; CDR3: CASSPPHRADTQYF; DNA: TGTGCCAGCAGTCCCCCTCATCGGGCAGATACGCAGTATTTT
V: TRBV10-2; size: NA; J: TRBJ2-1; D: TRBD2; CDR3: CASSGLAGGPGGNNEQFF; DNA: TGCGCCAGCAGCGGACTAGCGGGAGGGCCGGGAGGGAACAATGAGCAGTTCTTC
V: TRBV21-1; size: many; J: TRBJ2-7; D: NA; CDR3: CASSKRGGRDGSYEQYF; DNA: TGTGCCAGCAGCAAACGAGGGGGGCGAGATGGGAGTTACGAGCAGTACTTC
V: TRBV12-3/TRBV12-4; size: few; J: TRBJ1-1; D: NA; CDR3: CASSTKVNTEAFF; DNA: TGTGCCAGCAGTACAAAGGTGAACACTGAAGCTTTCTTT
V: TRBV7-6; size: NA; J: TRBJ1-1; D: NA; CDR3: CASSEWPKGGRTEAFF; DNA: TGTGCCAGCAGCGAATGGCCGAAAGGGGGGAGGACTGAAGCTTTCTTT